The rows below give T cell receptor beta chains drawn from one sample of a study of CD8 T cells in ankylosing spondylitis. TCRdb used MiXCR to reprocess the 5' RACE reads, holding one entry per CDR3 protein. The data show fewer than 750,000 distinct CDR3 sequences, around 20% seen once. Specimen: blood, either unsorted or a sorted T cell fraction (not recorded which). The receptors were sampled from a male donor with ankylosing spondylitis. Each CDR3 is given with its conserved first and last residue. A D gene is named only where the DNA matches it firmly. Some rows have no size entry. The others give once, few or many, or a class for an expanded clone.

>TRBD1|many|TRBJ2-3|TRBV27
CASSPRTGRPATDTQYF
TGTGCCAGCAGTCCGAGGACAGGGCGTCCCGCGACAGATACGCAGTATTTT
>.|few|TRBJ2-5|TRBV12-3/TRBV12-4
CASSFSAGETQYF
TGTGCCAGCAGTTTTTCGGCAGGAGAGACCCAGTACTTC
>.|few|TRBJ2-1|TRBV28
CASSPPGEQFF
TGTGCCAGCAGTCCTCCGGGGGAGCAGTTCTTC
>.|.|TRBJ1-3|TRBV12-3/TRBV12-4
CASSPPDLRNTIYF
TGTGCCAGCAGCCCCCCCGATCTAAGAAACACCATATATTTT
>.|few|TRBJ1-2|TRBV9
CASSSEGFKGPFSPAEGYTF
TGTGCCAGCAGCTCCGAGGGATTTAAAGGGCCCTTCTCTCCGGCGGAGGGCTACACCTTC
>.|.|TRBJ1-2|TRBV20-1
CSANGPDTPIYGYTF
TGCAGTGCCAATGGGCCGGATACCCCTATCTATGGCTACACCTTC
>TRBD1|.|TRBJ2-7|TRBV6-2/TRBV6-3
CASSYSGTGIPYEQYF
TGTGCCAGCAGTTACTCCGGGACAGGGATTCCCTACGAGCAGTACTTC
>.|.|TRBJ2-2|TRBV5-1
CASSLEHANTGELFF
TGCGCCAGCAGCTTGGAGCACGCGAACACCGGGGAGCTGTTTTTT
>TRBD1|few|TRBJ2-3|TRBV7-3
CASSLSGTGVTDTQYF
TGTGCCAGCAGCTTATCGGGGACAGGGGTCACAGATACGCAGTATTTT
>TRBD1|many|TRBJ2-5|TRBV7-9
CASGDRGQQETQYF
TGTGCCAGCGGGGACAGGGGGCAACAAGAGACCCAGTACTTC